The clone carrying this TCR beta chain has more than one count but fewer than ten. Its antigen is still unknown. The data belong to a study of beta chain features in type 1 diabetes. Study observations and caveats: In type 1 diabetes patients, VDJ junctions had fewer insertions; deletions at these junctions were more frequent. Over-representation of high TCR-expressing cells was a possible consequence of cDNA sequencing. In these data, an HLA type influence on TCRB rearrangement remained unresolved.

Expressed TCRB transcripts were sequenced after all isolated RNA was converted to cDNA. The repertoire was sequenced with immunoSEQ multiplex PCR; TCRdb's copy has only in-frame clones and lacks some. The table includes about half a million clones, around 30% detected once. With 1 base removed from V and 1 base from J, the gap between germline ends came to 8 bases. Germline V gene lookup returns CDR1 SQVTM and CDR2 ANQGSEA. This CDR3 has 13 amino acids. This receptor was obtained from a man between 18 and 29 years old in good health. The sample taken for sequencing was naive CD4+ T cells from blood. This chain links TRBV29-1 with TRBJ2-7; D remains unclear. CDR3 bases: TGCAGCGTTGAAGCGGACGCTTCCTACGAGCAGTACTTC. Amino acid sequence: CSVEADASYEQYF.